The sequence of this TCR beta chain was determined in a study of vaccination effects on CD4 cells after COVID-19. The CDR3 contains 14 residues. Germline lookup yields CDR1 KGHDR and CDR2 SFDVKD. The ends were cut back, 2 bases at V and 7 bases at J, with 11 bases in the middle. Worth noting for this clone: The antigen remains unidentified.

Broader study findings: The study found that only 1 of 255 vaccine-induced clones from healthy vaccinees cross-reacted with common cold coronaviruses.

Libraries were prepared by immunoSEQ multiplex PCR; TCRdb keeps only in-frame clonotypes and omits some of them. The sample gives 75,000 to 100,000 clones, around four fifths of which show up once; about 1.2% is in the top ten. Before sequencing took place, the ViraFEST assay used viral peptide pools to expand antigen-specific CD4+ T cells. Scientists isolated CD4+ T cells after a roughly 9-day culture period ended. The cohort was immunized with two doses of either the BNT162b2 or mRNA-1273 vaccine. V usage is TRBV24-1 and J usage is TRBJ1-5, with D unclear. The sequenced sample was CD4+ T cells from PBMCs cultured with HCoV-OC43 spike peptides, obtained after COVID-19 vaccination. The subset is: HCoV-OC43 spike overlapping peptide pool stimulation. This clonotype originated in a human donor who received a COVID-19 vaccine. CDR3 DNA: TGTGCCACCAGTGATTGGAGGGTTGAACAGCCCCAGCATTTT. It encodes CATSDWRVEQPQHF.